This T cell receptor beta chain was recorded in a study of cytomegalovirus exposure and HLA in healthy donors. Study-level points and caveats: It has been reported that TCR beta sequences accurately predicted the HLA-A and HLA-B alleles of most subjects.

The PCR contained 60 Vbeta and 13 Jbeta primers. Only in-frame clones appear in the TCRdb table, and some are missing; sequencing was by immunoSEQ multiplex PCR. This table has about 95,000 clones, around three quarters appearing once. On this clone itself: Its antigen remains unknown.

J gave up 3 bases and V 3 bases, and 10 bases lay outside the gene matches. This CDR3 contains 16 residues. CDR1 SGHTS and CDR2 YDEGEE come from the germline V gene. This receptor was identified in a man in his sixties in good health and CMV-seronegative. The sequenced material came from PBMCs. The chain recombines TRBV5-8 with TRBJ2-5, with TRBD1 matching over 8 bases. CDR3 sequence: CASSSGQVTNEETQYF. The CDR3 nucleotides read TGTGCCAGCAGCTCGGGACAGGTTACGAATGAAGAGACCCAGTACTTC.